Below, 29 T cell receptor beta chains from the same sample are listed, as sequenced in a study of graft-versus-host responses after intestinal transplantation. The protocol was immunoSEQ multiplex PCR, while the TCRdb copy is restricted to in-frame clones and leaves out a portion. This sample has about 71,000 clones; less than 95% occur once, and the top ten carry roughly 1.3%. No antigen has been identified for these receptors. The specimen comprised unstimulated CD8+ T cells sorted from spleen or lymph node cells, sampled before intestinal transplant. Every receptor here comes from a human donor who received an intestinal transplant.

V gene TRBV11-2 combines with J gene TRBJ2-3, with a tentative D call TRBD2 (7 bases). Germline V gene lookup returns CDR1 SGHAT and CDR2 FQNNGV. V was clipped by 3 bases and J by 2 bases, with 15 bases between them. CDR3 length: 16 amino acids. In nucleotides, the CDR3 is TGTGCCAGCAGCTTCGCCCGGGGGGCGACCACAGATACGCAGTATTTT. This translates into CASSFARGATTDTQYF.

This clone came up a few times. The CDR3 loop is CASSEEGHYGYTF. The CDR3, as DNA: TGCGCCAGCAGTGAGGAGGGCCACTATGGCTACACCTTC. The V call is TRBV10-2, the J call TRBJ1-2; D is unresolved. The V and J ends lost 2 bases and 3 bases respectively, with 7 bases between them. The CDR3 extends over 13 amino acids. The germline gives CDR1 WSHSY, CDR2 SAAADI.

The chain combines TRBV25-1 with TRBJ1-1; TRBD1 is a possible D gene (5 bases). Germline V CDR1 and CDR2: MGHDK, SYGVNS. Trimming left V 3 bases short and J 5 bases short, with 19 bases between. This CDR3 is built from 16 residues. The CDR3 protein is CASSDPNRWGGTEAFF. Here the CDR3 DNA reads TGTGCCAGCAGTGACCCTAACAGGTGGGGGGGAACTGAAGCTTTCTTT.

V usage is TRBV5-1 and J usage is TRBJ1-2; 7 positions agree with TRBD1. The junction had 19 bases not matched to a gene; V was cut back by 4 bases and J by 1 base. The CDR3 runs 19 residues. Germline loops: CDR1 SGHRS, CDR2 YFSETQ. The CDR3 loop reads CASSPNPELMRDSNYGYTF. The CDR3 coding sequence is TGCGCCAGCAGCCCGAACCCCGAACTTATGAGGGACAGTAACTATGGCTACACCTTC.

This sequence joins TRBV5-6 and TRBJ1-1, with 8 bases lining up with TRBD1. J lost 1 base, V lost 4 bases, and 3 bases had no gene match. The CDR3 spans 14 residues. Germline CDR1 reads SGHDT; CDR2 reads YYEEEE. As DNA, the CDR3 is TGTGCCAGCAGCCACGACAGGGGGAACACTGAAGCTTTCTTT. Encoded protein: CASSHDRGNTEAFF.

The chain uses TRBV13 and TRBJ2-1, with D tentatively TRBD1 (6 bases). The CDR3 is 13 residues long. CDR1 and CDR2 (germline): PRHDT, FYEKMQ (reference sequence). V gave up 5 bases and J gave up 4 bases, with 9 bases separating them. The CDR3 nucleotides are TGTGCCAGCAGCGGACAGAGTTACAATGAGCAGTTCTTC. Protein: CASSGQSYNEQFF.

CDR3 bases: TGCGCCAGCAGCCACCGCCTAGCGGGGGGGCTCACCGGGGAGCTGTTTTTT. Its translation is CASSHRLAGGLTGELFF. The rearrangement joins TRBV4-1 to TRBJ2-2; the match to TRBD2 covers 12 bases. Germline V CDR1 and CDR2: MGHRA, YSYEKL. V lost 3 bases, J lost 4 bases, and 6 bases stayed unmatched. The CDR3 is made up of 17 amino acids.

Note on this clone: The germline gene is not matched at one end of the junction; a read error may be the cause. The chain combines TRBV7-9 with TRBJ1-4; the D gene is possibly TRBD1 (6 bases). Germline values: CDR1 SEHNR, CDR2 FQNEAQ (reference sequence). The CDR3 has 12 residues. CDR3 loop: CASSGRQAETSF. The CDR3 nucleotides are TGTGCCAGCAGCGGACGACAGGCCGAAACTTCTTTT.

The chain is built from TRBV6-1 and TRBJ2-5, with D possibly being TRBD2 (5 bases). Trimming shortened V by 6 bases and J by 1 base, and 12 bases separated the two germline ends. Germline CDR1 MNHNS, CDR2 SASEGT. This CDR3 comprises 14 residues. CDR3: CASSPRGSQETQYF. CDR3 in DNA: TGTGCCAGCAGCCCCCGGGGAAGCCAAGAGACCCAGTACTTC.

The chain joins TRBV19 to TRBJ1-1; 11 bases fit TRBD1. CDR1 and CDR2 from the germline V gene are LNHDA and SQIVND (reference sequence). V was clipped by 11 bases and J by 7 bases; unmatched bases: 6. The CDR3 covers 12 residues. CDR3: CAGLGTGGEAFF. For the CDR3, the DNA is TGTGCCGGGCTTGGGACAGGGGGTGAAGCTTTCTTT. Full variable domain (outside the CDR3, taken from reference TRBV19 and TRBJ1-1): DGGITQSPKYLFRKEGQNVTLSCEQNLNHDAMYWYRQDPGQGLRLIYYSQIVNDFQKGDIAEGYSVSREKKESFPLTVTSAQKNPTAFYLCAGLGTGGEAFFGQGTRLTVV.

V usage is TRBV5-1 and J usage is TRBJ2-7; no clear D. Germline lookup yields CDR1 SGHRS and CDR2 YFSETQ. Trimming removed 4 bases from V and 3 bases from J, with 11 bases in between. The CDR3 has 13 residues. Here the CDR3 reads CASSEDIYYEQYF. In DNA, the CDR3 is TGCGCCAGCAGCGAGGATATCTACTACGAGCAGTACTTC.

This chain uses TRBV18 with TRBJ1-6; D not certain. The V gene's germline CDR1 is KGHSH and CDR2 LQKENI. With 0 bases removed from V and 7 bases from J, the gap between germline ends came to 13 bases. The CDR3 is 16 amino acids. The CDR3 sequence is CASSPPSRVGNSPLHF. Written as DNA, the CDR3 is TGTGCCAGCTCACCACCGTCGAGGGTTGGAAATTCACCCCTCCACTTT.

The chain combines TRBV19 with TRBJ2-1; 7 bases align to TRBD1. The CDR3 sequence is 14 residues long. Unmatched junction bases numbered 1, after V lost 3 bases and J lost 2 bases. Germline V gene lookup returns CDR1 LNHDA and CDR2 SQIVND (reference sequence). This CDR3 reads CASSIGTAYNEQFF. The CDR3 DNA sequence: TGTGCCAGTAGTATCGGGACAGCCTACAATGAGCAGTTCTTC.

This chain joins TRBV4-1 and TRBJ1-1, with 9 bases that match TRBD1. The ends lost 0 bases at V and 8 bases at J; junction bases unmatched: 10. Germline values: CDR1 MGHRA, CDR2 YSYEKL. The CDR3 extends over 16 amino acids. For the CDR3, the DNA is TGCGCCAGCAGCCAAGAGTTTCCGGGACAGGGTAGGGAAGCTTTCTTT. The encoded protein is CASSQEFPGQGREAFF.

As regards this clone: This is likely a read error, given that the CDR3 carries no conserved phenylalanine or tryptophan at its end. The chain has TRBV11-2 and TRBJ1-2; no firm D call. With 1 base removed from V and 4 bases from J, the gap between germline ends came to 7 bases. In germline, CDR1 is SGHAT, CDR2 FQNNGV. This CDR3 has 13 residues. CDR3: CASSLGLSYGYTS. The CDR3 DNA follows: TGTGCCAGCAGCTTAGGACTTTCCTATGGCTACACCTCC.

The chain couples TRBV10-3 to TRBJ2-3; 8 bases line up with TRBD1. Germline values: CDR1 ENHRY, CDR2 SYGVKD. The CDR3 runs to 14 residues. V shed 6 bases and J 3 bases; nucleotides not matched to a gene: 5. CDR3 sequence reads: CAIRRTGTTDTQYF. The DNA for the CDR3 is TGTGCCATCAGAAGGACAGGGACAACAGATACGCAGTATTTT.

V gene TRBV7-9 combines with J gene TRBJ2-7; tentatively, D is TRBD1 (8 bases). V dropped 0 bases and J dropped 6 bases, with 18 bases sitting between them. The CDR3 is 16 residues long. CDR1 and CDR2 (germline): SEHNR, FQNEAQ (reference sequence). The CDR3 nucleotides read TGTGCCAGCAGCTTAGCCAGGGGAGGGACAGGTGCCGAGCAGTACTTC. Amino acid sequence: CASSLARGGTGAEQYF. The variable domain in full, with the rest retrieved from reference TRBV7-9 and TRBJ2-7, is DTGVSQNPRHKITKRGQNVTFRCDPISEHNRLYWYRQTLGQGPEFLTYFQNEAQLEKSRLLSDRFSAERPKGSFSTLEIQRTEQGDSAMYLCASSLARGGTGAEQYFGPGTRLTVT.

This clone was seen only a few times. The V and J genes are TRBV9 and TRBJ2-3; 9 positions match TRBD2. This CDR3 is built from 14 residues. Germline V gives CDR1 SGDLS, CDR2 YYNGEE. J was trimmed by 2 bases and V by 3 bases; bases with no gene match: 1. The CDR3 is CASSASGATDTQYF. The CDR3 DNA reads as TGTGCCAGCAGCGCTAGCGGGGCCACAGATACGCAGTATTTT. The complete variable domain, with remaining parts taken from reference TRBV9 and TRBJ2-3, reads DSGVTQTPKHLITATGQRVTLRCSPRSGDLSVYWYQQSLDQGLQFLIQYYNGEERAKGNILERFSAQQFPDLHSELNLSSLELGDSALYFCASSASGATDTQYFGPGTRLTVL.

V gene TRBV5-8 combines with J gene TRBJ2-7; 7 bases fit TRBD1. V dropped 4 bases and J dropped 9; count of bases not matched to a gene: 10. Per the germline V gene, CDR1 is SGHTS and CDR2 is YDEGEE. This CDR3 is built from 13 residues. The CDR3 loop is CASSDRAQAGQYF. Written as DNA, the CDR3 is TGTGCCAGCAGCGACAGGGCTCAAGCAGGGCAGTACTTC.

The V gene is TRBV29-1, the J gene TRBJ1-1, with D possibly matching TRBD1 (5 bases). This CDR3 comprises 17 residues. Trimming left V 5 bases short and J 2 bases short, with 24 bases between. The germline CDR1 and CDR2 sequences are SQVTM and ANQGSEA. Here the CDR3 reads CSVLQTTQTDINTEAFF. CDR3 sequence (DNA): TGCAGCGTTCTCCAGACAACCCAAACGGACATTAACACTGAAGCTTTCTTT.

The chain combines TRBV11-1 with TRBJ2-7, with 10 bases lining up with TRBD2. With 4 bases clipped from V and 1 base from J, the junction kept 7 bases outside the gene matches. Germline lookup yields CDR1 SGHAT and CDR2 FQDESV (reference sequence). There are 16 residues in the CDR3. CDR3 in amino acids: CASSSGSSGGSYEQYF. CDR3 nucleotides: TGTGCCAGCAGCTCTGGTTCTAGCGGGGGTTCCTACGAGCAGTACTTC.

This clone was counted only a few times. The V call is TRBV5-1, the J call TRBJ1-2; D gene uncertain. Germline-derived CDR1 and CDR2 are SGHRS and YFSETQ. CDR3 size: 15 residues. V lost 4 bases and J lost 4, with 17 bases in between. CDR3 sequence (DNA): TGCGCCAGCAGCCGGGGTAGGGTTGGGTCCTATGGCTACACCTTC. Amino acid sequence: CASSRGRVGSYGYTF.

The genes are TRBV9 and TRBJ2-5, with a possible D match to TRBD2 (5 bases). CDR1 SGDLS and CDR2 YYNGEE come from the germline V gene. The CDR3 totals 12 residues. The V gene lost 4 bases and the J gene lost 1 base, with 5 bases spanning the gap. CDR3 sequence: CASSRGQETQYF. Written as DNA, the CDR3 is TGTGCCAGCAGCCGGGGCCAAGAGACCCAGTACTTC. Complete variable domain (other parts from reference TRBV9 and TRBJ2-5): DSGVTQTPKHLITATGQRVTLRCSPRSGDLSVYWYQQSLDQGLQFLIQYYNGEERAKGNILERFSAQQFPDLHSELNLSSLELGDSALYFCASSRGQETQYFGPGTRLLVL.

V and J are TRBV19 and TRBJ2-7; tentatively, D is TRBD2 (6 bases). Between the trimmed V and J ends, which lost 4 bases and 0 bases, there was a span of 16 bases. CDR1 is LNHDA, CDR2 SQIVND, per germline (reference sequence). This CDR3 is built from 16 residues. The chain's CDR3 is CASSTIPGTYSYEQYF. The CDR3 coding sequence is TGTGCCAGTAGTACAATACCAGGGACTTACTCCTACGAGCAGTACTTC.

The chain links TRBV6-1 to TRBJ1-2, with 8 positions matching TRBD1. CDR1 is MNHNS, CDR2 SASEGT, per germline. The J segment lost 4 bases and the V segment lost 4 bases, leaving 5 bases of the junction unmatched. The CDR3 sequence is 14 residues long. The CDR3 nucleotides are TGTGCCAGCAGTGCGTACAGGGGGGGCTATGGCTACACCTTC. Translation: CASSAYRGGYGYTF.

The chain recombines TRBV4-1 with TRBJ2-2, with D perhaps TRBD1 (5 bases). V dropped 0 bases and J dropped 5 bases, with 10 bases sitting between them. Germline V CDR1 and CDR2: MGHRA, YSYEKL. This CDR3 spans 15 amino acids. For the CDR3, the DNA is TGCGCCAGCAGCCAAGAATCAGGGCGGACCGGGGAGCTGTTTTTT. This gives the protein CASSQESGRTGELFF.

This chain links TRBV7-9 with TRBJ2-5, with D possibly matching TRBD1 (5 bases). CDR1 is SEHNR, CDR2 FQNEAQ, per germline (reference sequence). The V gene lost 1 base and the J gene lost 0 bases, with 9 bases spanning the gap. The CDR3 contains 15 residues. DNA for the CDR3: TGTGCCAGCAGCTTAGGGACACAGTACCAAGAGACCCAGTACTTC. This sequence encodes CASSLGTQYQETQYF.

For this clone: Just one base apart from a much larger clone, this may be a read error. This chain joins TRBV4-2 and TRBJ1-2; D possibly corresponds to TRBD1 (5 bases). The CDR3 contains 13 residues. The ends were cut back, 0 bases at V and 7 bases at J, with 9 bases in the middle. From germline, CDR1 is LGHNA and CDR2 YNFKEQ. The CDR3 reads CASSQDGGAGYTF. The CDR3 DNA follows: TGTGCCAGCAGCCAAGATGGAGGGGCTGGCTACACCTTC.

This clone was observed a few times. V and J are TRBV13 and TRBJ2-3; unclear D gene. Trimming left V 8 bases short and J 2 bases short, with 11 bases between. This CDR3 has 13 amino acids. Germline CDR1 PRHDT, CDR2 FYEKMQ (reference sequence). This chain's CDR3 is CASLALVTDTQYF. CDR3 sequence (DNA): TGTGCCAGCCTGGCCCTTGTCACAGATACGCAGTATTTT.